The T cell receptor beta chain described here comes from a study of blood T cell repertoires in COVID-19. Background on the study: Acute and convalescent COVID-19 samples came from the United States, Italy and Spain.

V dropped 7 bases and J dropped 2 bases, with 11 bases sitting between them. The CDR3 consists of 13 residues. Germline V gene lookup returns CDR1 ENHRY and CDR2 SYGVKD. Sequenced by immunoSEQ multiplex PCR; TCRdb stores in-frame clones only, minus some. The sample includes about 230,000 clones, more than 80% of them seen just once. This TCR came from a woman aged 25 to 39 with COVID-19, enrolled during active disease. Sequencing used peripheral blood. V gene TRBV10-3 combines with J gene TRBJ1-2; the D is unclear. Written as DNA, the CDR3 is TGTGCCATCACGGGGAGTGAAAACTATGGCTACACCTTC. Protein sequence: CAITGSENYGYTF.